This TCR beta chain originates from a study of blood T cell repertoires in COVID-19. The assay was immunoSEQ multiplex PCR, and TCRdb's table has in-frame clones only and misses some. This sample yields roughly 150,000 clones, of which roughly 80% are seen a single time; around 7.8% belongs to the top ten. V was pared by 1 base and J by 2 bases, with 16 bases between. CDR1 is SGHKS, CDR2 YYEKEE, per germline (reference sequence). CDR3 length equals 17 residues. Sample: PBMCs or T cells enriched from blood (not recorded which). The source is a man aged 50-60 years who had recovered from COVID-19. This chain connects TRBV5-5 to TRBJ1-5; D perhaps matches TRBD1 (6 bases). CDR3 bases: TGTGCCAGCAGCTTGTTGGGTCAGGGGATAGGCAATCAGCCCCAGCATTTT. It specifies CASSLLGQGIGNQPQHF.